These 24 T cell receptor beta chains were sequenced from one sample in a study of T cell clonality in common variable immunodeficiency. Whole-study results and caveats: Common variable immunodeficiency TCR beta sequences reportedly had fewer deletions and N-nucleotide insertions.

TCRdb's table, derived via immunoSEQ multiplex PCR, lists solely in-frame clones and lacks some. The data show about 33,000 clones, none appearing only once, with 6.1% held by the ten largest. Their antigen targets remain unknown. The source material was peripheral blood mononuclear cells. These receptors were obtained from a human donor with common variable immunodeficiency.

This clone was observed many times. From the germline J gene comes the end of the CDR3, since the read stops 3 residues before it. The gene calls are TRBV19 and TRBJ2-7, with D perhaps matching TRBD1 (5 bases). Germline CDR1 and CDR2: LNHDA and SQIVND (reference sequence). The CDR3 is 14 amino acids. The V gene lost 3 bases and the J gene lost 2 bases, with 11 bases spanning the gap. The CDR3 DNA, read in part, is TGTGCCAGTAGTATCTCAGGACACGCCTACGAG. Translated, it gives CASSISGHAYE. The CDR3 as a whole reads CASSISGHAYEQYF.

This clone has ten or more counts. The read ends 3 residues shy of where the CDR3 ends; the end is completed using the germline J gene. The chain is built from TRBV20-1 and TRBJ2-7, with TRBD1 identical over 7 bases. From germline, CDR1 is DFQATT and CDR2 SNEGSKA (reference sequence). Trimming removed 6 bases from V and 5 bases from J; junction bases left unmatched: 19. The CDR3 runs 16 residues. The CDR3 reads CSASSPPGTASHEQYF. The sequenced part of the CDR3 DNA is TGCAGTGCAAGTTCGCCCCCCGGGACAGCTTCGCACGAG.

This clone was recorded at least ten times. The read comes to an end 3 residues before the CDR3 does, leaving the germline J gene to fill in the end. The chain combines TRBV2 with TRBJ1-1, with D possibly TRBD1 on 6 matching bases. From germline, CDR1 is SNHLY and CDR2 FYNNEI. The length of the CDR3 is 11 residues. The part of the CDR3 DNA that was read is TGTGCCAGCAGTGGACAGGCCGGA. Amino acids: CASSGQAG. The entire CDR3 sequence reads CASSGQAGAFF.

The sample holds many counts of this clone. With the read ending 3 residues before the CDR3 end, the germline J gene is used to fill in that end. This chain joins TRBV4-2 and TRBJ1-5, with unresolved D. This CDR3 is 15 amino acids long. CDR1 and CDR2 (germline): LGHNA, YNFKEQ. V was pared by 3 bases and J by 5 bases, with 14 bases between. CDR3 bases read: TGTGCCAGCAGCCAGATGCCCGGTATGGATCAGCCC. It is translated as CASSQMPGMDQP. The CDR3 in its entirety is CASSQMPGMDQPQHF.

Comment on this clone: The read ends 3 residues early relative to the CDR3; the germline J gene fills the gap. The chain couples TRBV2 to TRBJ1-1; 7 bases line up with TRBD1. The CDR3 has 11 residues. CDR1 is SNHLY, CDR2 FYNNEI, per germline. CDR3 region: CASSETGRAFF. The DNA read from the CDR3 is TGTGCCAGCAGTGAGACAGGGAGG.

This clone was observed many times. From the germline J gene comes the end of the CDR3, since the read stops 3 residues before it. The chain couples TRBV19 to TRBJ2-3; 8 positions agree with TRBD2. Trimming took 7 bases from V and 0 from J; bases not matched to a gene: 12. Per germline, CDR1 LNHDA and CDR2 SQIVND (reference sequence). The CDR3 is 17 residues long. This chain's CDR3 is CASNVAGGRLSTDTQYF. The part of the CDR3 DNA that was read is TGTGCCAGTAATGTGGCGGGGGGCCGACTTAGCACAGATACG.

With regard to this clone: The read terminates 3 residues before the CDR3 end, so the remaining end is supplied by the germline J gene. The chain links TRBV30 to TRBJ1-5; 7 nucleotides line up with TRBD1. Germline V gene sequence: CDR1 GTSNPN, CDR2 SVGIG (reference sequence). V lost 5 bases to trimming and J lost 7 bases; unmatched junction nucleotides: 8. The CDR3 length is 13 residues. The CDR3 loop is CAWERDSRQPQHF. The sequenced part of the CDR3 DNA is TGTGCCTGGGAGAGGGACAGTAGGCAGCCC.

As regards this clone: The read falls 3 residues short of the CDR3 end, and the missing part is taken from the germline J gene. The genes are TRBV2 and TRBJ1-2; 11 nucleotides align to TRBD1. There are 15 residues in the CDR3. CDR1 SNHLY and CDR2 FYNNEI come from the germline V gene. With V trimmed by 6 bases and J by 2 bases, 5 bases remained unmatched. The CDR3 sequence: CASSYGQGANYGYTF. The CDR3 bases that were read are TGTGCCAGCAGCTATGGACAGGGGGCCAACTATGGC.

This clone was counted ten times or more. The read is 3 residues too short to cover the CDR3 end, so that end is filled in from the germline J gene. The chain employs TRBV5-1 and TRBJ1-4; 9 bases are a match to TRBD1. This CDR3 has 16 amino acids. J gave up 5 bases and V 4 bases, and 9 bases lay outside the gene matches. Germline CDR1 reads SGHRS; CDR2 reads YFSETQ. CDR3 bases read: TGCGCCAGCAGCCCGATTACACAGGGGGCGAATGAAAAA. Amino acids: CASSPITQGANEK. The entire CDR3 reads CASSPITQGANEKLFF.

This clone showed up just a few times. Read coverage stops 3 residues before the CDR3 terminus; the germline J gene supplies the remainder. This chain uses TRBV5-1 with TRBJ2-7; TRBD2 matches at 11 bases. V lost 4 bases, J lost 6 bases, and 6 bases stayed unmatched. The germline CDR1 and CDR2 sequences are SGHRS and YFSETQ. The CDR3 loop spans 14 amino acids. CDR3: CASSPGLAGLEQYF. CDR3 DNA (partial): TGCGCCAGCAGCCCCGGACTAGCGGGCCTCGAG.

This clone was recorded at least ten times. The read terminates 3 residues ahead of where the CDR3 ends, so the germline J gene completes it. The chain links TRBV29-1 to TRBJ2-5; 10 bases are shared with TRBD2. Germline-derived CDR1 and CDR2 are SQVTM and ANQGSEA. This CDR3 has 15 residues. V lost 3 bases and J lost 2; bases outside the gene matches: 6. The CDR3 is CSVDAPSGGQETQYF. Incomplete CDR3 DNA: TGCAGCGTTGACGCCCCTAGCGGGGGACAAGAGACC. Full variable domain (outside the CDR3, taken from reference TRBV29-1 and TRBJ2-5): SAVISQKPSRDICQRGTSLTIQCQVDSQVTMMFWYRQQPGQSLTLIATANQGSEATYESGFVIDKFPISRPNLTFSTLTVSNMSPEDSSIYLCSVDAPSGGQETQYFGPGTRLLVL.

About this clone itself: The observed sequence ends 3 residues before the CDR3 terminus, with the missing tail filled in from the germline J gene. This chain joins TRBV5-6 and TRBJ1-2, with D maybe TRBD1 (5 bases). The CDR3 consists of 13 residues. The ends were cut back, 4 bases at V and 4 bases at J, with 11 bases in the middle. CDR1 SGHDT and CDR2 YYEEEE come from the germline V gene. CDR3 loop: CASSPGLTYGYTF. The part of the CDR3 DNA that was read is TGTGCCAGCAGCCCGGGACTCACCTATGGC.

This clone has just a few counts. The CDR3 here is CASSESKGLAGETQYF. Incomplete CDR3 DNA: TGCGCCAGCAGTGAGTCGAAGGGACTAGCGGGAGAGACC. The J gene is TRBJ2-5, the V gene TRBV10-2, with 12 bases fitting TRBD2. The CDR3 end falls 3 residues outside the read, so it is completed with the germline J gene. This CDR3 spans 16 amino acids. Trimming at V came to 0 bases and at J to 4 bases, leaving 3 bases not matched to a gene. The germline V gene encodes CDR1 WSHSY and CDR2 SAAADI.

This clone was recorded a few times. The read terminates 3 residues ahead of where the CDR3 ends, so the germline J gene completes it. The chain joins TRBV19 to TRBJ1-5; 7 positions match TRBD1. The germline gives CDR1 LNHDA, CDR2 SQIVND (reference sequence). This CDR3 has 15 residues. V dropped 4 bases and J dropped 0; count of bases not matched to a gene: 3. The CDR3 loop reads CASSKGTDSNQPQHF. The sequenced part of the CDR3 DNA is TGTGCCAGTAGTAAAGGGACAGATAGCAATCAGCCC.

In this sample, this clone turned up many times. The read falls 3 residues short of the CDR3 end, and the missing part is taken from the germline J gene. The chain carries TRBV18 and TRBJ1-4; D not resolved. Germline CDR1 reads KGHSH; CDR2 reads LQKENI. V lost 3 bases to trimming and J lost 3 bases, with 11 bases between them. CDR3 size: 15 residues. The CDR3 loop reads CASSPLVDSNEKLFF. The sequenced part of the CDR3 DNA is TGTGCCAGCTCACCGCTAGTAGACTCTAATGAAAAA.

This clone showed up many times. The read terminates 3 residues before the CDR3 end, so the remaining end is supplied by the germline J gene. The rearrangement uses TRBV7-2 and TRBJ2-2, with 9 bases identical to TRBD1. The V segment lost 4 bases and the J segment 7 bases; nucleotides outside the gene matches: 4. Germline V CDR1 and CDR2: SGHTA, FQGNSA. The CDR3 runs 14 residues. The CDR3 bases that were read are TGTGCCAGCAGCTCACAGGGGGCGGTCGGGGAG. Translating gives CASSSQGAVGE. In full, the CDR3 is CASSSQGAVGELFF.

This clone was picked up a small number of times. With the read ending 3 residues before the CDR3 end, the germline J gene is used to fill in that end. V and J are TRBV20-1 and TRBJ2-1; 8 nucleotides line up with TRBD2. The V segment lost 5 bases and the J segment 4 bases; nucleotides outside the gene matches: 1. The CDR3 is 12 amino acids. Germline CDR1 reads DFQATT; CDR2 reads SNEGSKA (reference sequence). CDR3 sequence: CSASSGYNEQFF. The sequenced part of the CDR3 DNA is TGCAGTGCTTCTAGCGGGTACAATGAG.

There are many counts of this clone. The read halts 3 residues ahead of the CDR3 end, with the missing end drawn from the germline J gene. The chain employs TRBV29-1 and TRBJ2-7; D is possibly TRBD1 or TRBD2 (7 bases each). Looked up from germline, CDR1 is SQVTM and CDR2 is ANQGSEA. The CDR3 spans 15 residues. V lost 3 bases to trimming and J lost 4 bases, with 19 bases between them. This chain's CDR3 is CSVEGGAGGTYEQYF. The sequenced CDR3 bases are TGCAGCGTTGAGGGAGGGGCAGGGGGGACATACGAG.

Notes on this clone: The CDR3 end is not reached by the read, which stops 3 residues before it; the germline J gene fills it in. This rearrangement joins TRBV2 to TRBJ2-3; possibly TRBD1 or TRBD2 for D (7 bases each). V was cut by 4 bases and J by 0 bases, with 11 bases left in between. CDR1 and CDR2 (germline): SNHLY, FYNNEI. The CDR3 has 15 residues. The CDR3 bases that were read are TGTGCCAGCAGTGGGGAGGGGGCTAGCACAGATACG. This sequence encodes CASSGEGASTDT. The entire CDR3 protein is CASSGEGASTDTQYF. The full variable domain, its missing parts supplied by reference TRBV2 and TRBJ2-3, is EPEVTQTPSHQVTQMGQEVILRCVPISNHLYFYWYRQILGQKVEFLVSFYNNEISEKSEIFDDQFSVERPDGSNFTLKIRSTKLEDSAMYFCASSGEGASTDTQYFGPGTRLTVL.

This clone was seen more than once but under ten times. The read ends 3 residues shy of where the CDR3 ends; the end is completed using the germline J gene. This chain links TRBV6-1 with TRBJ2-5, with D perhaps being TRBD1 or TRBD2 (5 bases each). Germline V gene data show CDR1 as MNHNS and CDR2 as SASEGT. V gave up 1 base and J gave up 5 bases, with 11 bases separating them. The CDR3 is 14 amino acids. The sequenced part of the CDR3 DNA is TGTGCCAGCAGTGAAGGGGTAGGGGAGGAGACC. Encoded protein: CASSEGVGEET. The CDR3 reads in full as CASSEGVGEETQYF.

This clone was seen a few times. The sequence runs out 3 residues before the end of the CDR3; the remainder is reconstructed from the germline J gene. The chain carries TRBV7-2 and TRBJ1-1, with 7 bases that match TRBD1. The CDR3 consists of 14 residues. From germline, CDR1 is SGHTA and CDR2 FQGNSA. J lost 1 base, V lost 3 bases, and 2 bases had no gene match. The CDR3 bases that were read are TGTGCCAGCAGCTTCGGACAGGCGAACACTGAA. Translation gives CASSFGQANTE. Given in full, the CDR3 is CASSFGQANTEAFF.

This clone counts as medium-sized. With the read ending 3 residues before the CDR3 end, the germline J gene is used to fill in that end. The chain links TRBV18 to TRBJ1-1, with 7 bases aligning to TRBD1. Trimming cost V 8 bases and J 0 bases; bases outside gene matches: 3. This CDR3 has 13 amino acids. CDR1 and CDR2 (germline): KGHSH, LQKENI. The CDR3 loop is CASMTGMNTEAFF. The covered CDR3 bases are TGTGCCAGCATGACAGGGATGAACACTGAA.

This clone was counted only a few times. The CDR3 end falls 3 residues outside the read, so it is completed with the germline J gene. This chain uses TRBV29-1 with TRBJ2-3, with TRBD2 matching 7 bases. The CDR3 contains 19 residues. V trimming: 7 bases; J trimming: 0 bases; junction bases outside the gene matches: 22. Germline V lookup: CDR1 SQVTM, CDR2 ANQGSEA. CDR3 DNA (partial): TGCAGCGCACGGGGGAAAGGCGGGGGTGAGATTTACAGCACAGATACG. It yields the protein CSARGKGGGEIYSTDT. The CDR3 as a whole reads CSARGKGGGEIYSTDTQYF.

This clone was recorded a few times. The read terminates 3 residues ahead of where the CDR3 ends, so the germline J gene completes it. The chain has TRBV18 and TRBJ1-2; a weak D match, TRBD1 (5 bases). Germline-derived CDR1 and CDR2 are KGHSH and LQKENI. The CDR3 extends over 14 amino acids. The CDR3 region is CASSLTGVAWGYTF. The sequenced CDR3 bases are TGTGCCAGCTCCCTAACAGGAGTTGCTTGGGGC. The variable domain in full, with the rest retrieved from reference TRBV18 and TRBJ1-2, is NAGVMQNPRHLVRRRGQEARLRCSPMKGHSHVYWYRQLPEEGLKFMVYLQKENIIDESGMPKERFSAEFPKEGPSILRIQQVVRGDSAAYFCASSLTGVAWGYTFGSGTRLTVV.